The rows below give T cell receptor beta chains drawn from one sample of a study of early T cells in non-severe SARS-CoV-2 infection. TCRdb redid the calling of the 5' RACE reads with MiXCR, one entry per CDR3 protein. Here the sample spans about 69,000 distinct CDR3 sequences, roughly a tenth being singletons. The sample consisted of whole blood. The receptors shown here come from an adult who was a healthcare worker with PCR-confirmed SARS-CoV-2 infection or an uninfected control (not recorded which). The conserved cysteine and the conserved F or W are not part of the CDR3 here. Each record gives: CDR3 protein, V gene.

cdr3_aa: ASSSTGGRPDTQY
v_call: TRBV7-6

cdr3_aa: ASSPAGAGEQY
v_call: TRBV18

cdr3_aa: ASSEARGSEQY
v_call: TRBV2

cdr3_aa: ASSLVSRNTEAF
v_call: TRBV11-2

cdr3_aa: ASALGRSSYEQY
v_call: TRBV12-5

cdr3_aa: ASSFGRGLGSPLH
v_call: TRBV27

cdr3_aa: ASSPTSGGYNEQF
v_call: TRBV5-1

cdr3_aa: ASRSTSGVTGELF
v_call: TRBV11-2

cdr3_aa: ASSPPALSGDTQY
v_call: TRBV18

cdr3_aa: ASSGIGQDLSSSYNEQF
v_call: TRBV2

cdr3_aa: ASRGQGIGSDEQF
v_call: TRBV7-9

cdr3_aa: ASSLINSPLH
v_call: TRBV28

cdr3_aa: ASSLGAGDHNEQF
v_call: TRBV7-2

cdr3_aa: SVDGQGTGELF
v_call: TRBV29-1

cdr3_aa: ASSQGSKNIQY
v_call: TRBV6-5

cdr3_aa: ASSLGVLRTGPIIDEQF
v_call: TRBV7-9

cdr3_aa: ASSPRAGTYNEQF
v_call: TRBV7-6

cdr3_aa: ASSLGQGGAEQY
v_call: TRBV7-6

cdr3_aa: SAIQFGTIDTQY
v_call: TRBV20-1

cdr3_aa: ASSLEGAQAQPQH
v_call: TRBV5-1

cdr3_aa: ASSDYRTLNRRIQY
v_call: TRBV28

cdr3_aa: ASTLGAHYNEQF
v_call: TRBV6-6

cdr3_aa: AWSEDWTGNYEQY
v_call: TRBV30

cdr3_aa: SVERDSTEAF
v_call: TRBV29-1

cdr3_aa: SARRLAFADTQY
v_call: TRBV20-1

cdr3_aa: ASSPYVSDEQY
v_call: TRBV6-6

cdr3_aa: ASRQQDEQF
v_call: TRBV28

cdr3_aa: SVEDPSGMHYEQY
v_call: TRBV29-1

cdr3_aa: ASSEVSARNEQF
v_call: TRBV6-1

cdr3_aa: ASSFTGDTYEQY
v_call: TRBV5-1

cdr3_aa: SVDRVMGNIQY
v_call: TRBV29-1

cdr3_aa: AISRGQNGDEQF
v_call: TRBV10-3

cdr3_aa: ASSQTSVPSYNEQF
v_call: TRBV14

cdr3_aa: ASSVAQASTDTQY
v_call: TRBV9

cdr3_aa: ASKPNVDGELF
v_call: TRBV5-1

cdr3_aa: ASSHGLAGGYEQY
v_call: TRBV7-2

cdr3_aa: ASAAGGASTEKLF
v_call: TRBV5-1